The T cell receptor beta chain described here comes from a study of T cell repertoires in cytomegalovirus infection. This clonotype was seen ten or more times. TCRdb re-analysed the reads in MiXCR, keeping a single row per CDR3 protein. This table has around 230,000 distinct CDR3 sequences, 6.5% appearing once. This CDR3 has 13 residues. Between the trimmed V and J ends, which lost 1 base and 7 bases, there was a span of 7 bases. The V gene's germline CDR1 is SEHNR and CDR2 FQNEAQ (reference sequence). Sequenced sample: PBMCs. This clonotype was sampled from a human donor in good health (CMV status not recorded). Some clones in this sample may be carry-over from other donors' samples. The chain has TRBV7-9 and TRBJ2-2; D not resolved. CDR3 protein: CASSLDGDGELFF. The CDR3, as DNA: TGTGCCAGCAGCTTAGATGGGGACGGGGAGCTGTTTTTT.